The present T cell receptor (beta chain) was sequenced within a study of OX40 agonist ivuxolimab in advanced cancers. Study-level points and caveats: At 0.1 to 3.0 mg/kg and by week 6, clonal expansion occurred in CD4+ and CD8+ blood T cells. Determination of antigen specificity was not performed for the expanded peripheral T cells. On average, a greater number of expanded clones characterised CD8+ T cells relative to CD4+.

Comments on this clone: Its cognate antigen is unknown.

The assay was immunoSEQ multiplex PCR, and TCRdb's table has in-frame clones only and misses some. The data show about 50,000 clones, with roughly 89% seen just once and 0.75% to 0.9% held by the top ten. Sequencing used CD4+ or CD8+ T cells sorted from blood, obtained in a trial of the OX40 agonist ivuxolimab. This receptor was taken from an adult with an advanced solid tumor such as melanoma, head and neck, liver or kidney cancer.

As DNA, the CDR3 is TGCGCCAGCAGCCAAGCCAACATGGGACTAGCAACCGGGGAGCTGTTTTTT. This gives the protein CASSQANMGLATGELFF. This chain uses TRBV4-1 with TRBJ2-2; 9 bases line up with TRBD2. V shed 1 base, J shed 5 bases, and the junction held 8 bases outside the gene matches. This CDR3 spans 17 amino acids. Germline CDR1 MGHRA, CDR2 YSYEKL.